The rows below give T cell receptor beta chains drawn from one sample of a study of T cell responses to AZD1222 COVID-19 vaccine. Sequencing used immunoSEQ multiplex PCR; TCRdb keeps in-frame clones, though not all of them. The sample lists 110,000 or so clones, more than 85% occurring once. The sample was peripheral blood, taken on day 0 of AZD1222 vaccination. These receptor sequences come from an adult in good health. Each CDR3 is given with its conserved first and last residue. The D gene is left open where the match is weak. Rows give clone size only sometimes, using once, few, many, or a class for an expanded clone.

clone_size: -; d_call: TRBD1; cdr3_length: 15; j_call: TRBJ1-2; v_call: TRBV5-8; cdr3_aa: CASRGLQGRDYGYTF; cdr3_nt: TGTGCCAGCAGGGGACTACAGGGGAGGGACTATGGCTACACCTTC
clone_size: -; d_call: TRBD1; cdr3_length: 13; j_call: TRBJ2-1; v_call: TRBV5-5; cdr3_aa: CASNTGGGDEQFF; cdr3_nt: TGTGCCAGCAATACAGGGGGCGGGGATGAGCAGTTCTTC
clone_size: -; d_call: -; cdr3_length: 11; j_call: TRBJ2-5; v_call: TRBV2; cdr3_aa: CASSEAETQYF; cdr3_nt: TGTGCCAGCAGTGAAGCAGAGACCCAGTACTTC
clone_size: -; d_call: -; cdr3_length: 16; j_call: TRBJ1-5; v_call: TRBV6-1; cdr3_aa: CASSVDTFLSNQPQHF; cdr3_nt: TGTGCCAGCAGTGTCGACACCTTCCTTAGCAATCAGCCCCAGCATTTT
clone_size: once; d_call: -; cdr3_length: 13; j_call: TRBJ1-2; v_call: TRBV11-2; cdr3_aa: CASAVGGSLGYTF; cdr3_nt: TGTGCCAGCGCCGTGGGGGGGTCGCTTGGCTACACCTTC
clone_size: -; d_call: TRBD1; cdr3_length: 14; j_call: TRBJ1-3; v_call: TRBV30; cdr3_aa: CAWSPRDRENTIYF; cdr3_nt: TGTGCCTGGTCACCCCGGGACAGGGAGAACACCATATATTTT
clone_size: -; d_call: -; cdr3_length: 16; j_call: TRBJ2-7; v_call: TRBV7-2; cdr3_aa: CASSPAPRGKTYEQYF; cdr3_nt: TGTGCCAGCAGCCCAGCCCCCCGGGGGAAGACATACGAGCAGTACTTC
clone_size: -; d_call: -; cdr3_length: 16; j_call: TRBJ2-4; v_call: TRBV4-1; cdr3_aa: CASSQVGRGAKNIQYF; cdr3_nt: TGCGCCAGCAGCCAAGTTGGCCGAGGGGCCAAAAACATTCAGTACTTC
clone_size: -; d_call: -; cdr3_length: 13; j_call: TRBJ2-7; v_call: TRBV2; cdr3_aa: CASRHRNSYEQYF; cdr3_nt: TGTGCCAGCAGACACAGGAACTCCTACGAGCAGTACTTC
clone_size: once; d_call: TRBD2; cdr3_length: 15; j_call: TRBJ2-7; v_call: TRBV6-6; cdr3_aa: CASSSTSGAYYEQYF; cdr3_nt: TGTGCCAGCAGCAGCACTAGCGGGGCCTACTACGAGCAGTACTTC
clone_size: -; d_call: TRBD1; cdr3_length: 17; j_call: TRBJ2-1; v_call: TRBV19; cdr3_aa: CASSTKTGTGIWGEQFF; cdr3_nt: TGTGCCAGTAGTACCAAAACCGGGACAGGGATCTGGGGTGAGCAGTTCTTC
clone_size: -; d_call: TRBD1; cdr3_length: 14; j_call: TRBJ1-5; v_call: TRBV18; cdr3_aa: CASSQGQGNQPQHF; cdr3_nt: TGTGCCAGCTCCCAGGGACAGGGCAATCAGCCCCAGCATTTT